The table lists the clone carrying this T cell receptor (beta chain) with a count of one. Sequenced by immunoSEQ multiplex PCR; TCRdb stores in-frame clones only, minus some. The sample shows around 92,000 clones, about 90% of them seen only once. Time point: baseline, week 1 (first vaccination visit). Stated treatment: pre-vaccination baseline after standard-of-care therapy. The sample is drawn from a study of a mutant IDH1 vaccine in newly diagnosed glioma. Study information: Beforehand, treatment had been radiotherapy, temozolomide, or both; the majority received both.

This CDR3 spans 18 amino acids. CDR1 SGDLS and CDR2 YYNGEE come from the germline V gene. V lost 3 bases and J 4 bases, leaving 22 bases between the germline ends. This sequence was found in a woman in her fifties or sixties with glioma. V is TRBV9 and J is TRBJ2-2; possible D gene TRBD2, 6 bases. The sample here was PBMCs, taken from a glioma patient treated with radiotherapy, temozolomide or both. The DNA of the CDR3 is TGTGCCAGCAGCGCGAGCCCCTTTTGGGGGGTTCGCACCGGGGAGCTGTTTTTT. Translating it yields CASSASPFWGVRTGELFF.